The 26 T cell receptor beta chains reported below all come from one sample, sequenced in a study of T cells in localized non-small cell lung cancer. Libraries were prepared by immunoSEQ multiplex PCR; TCRdb keeps only in-frame clonotypes and omits some of them. The profile shows under 30,000 clones, 70% to 90% of them singletons. Sequencing used peripheral blood, obtained before any cancer treatment. The receptor source for this set is a female donor older than 55 with stage I lung adenocarcinoma.

The chain employs TRBV19 and TRBJ2-7, with 14 positions matching TRBD2. Germline CDR1 reads LNHDA; CDR2 reads SQIVND (reference sequence). With 6 bases clipped from V and 3 bases from J, the junction kept 7 bases outside the gene matches. The CDR3 is 16 residues long. CDR3 bases: TGTGCCAGTAGCGCTAACGGACTAGCGGGAGGCTACGAGCAGTACTTC. It translates to CASSANGLAGGYEQYF.

The chain employs TRBV6-1 and TRBJ1-5; perhaps TRBD1 as D (6 bases). Trimming cost V 5 bases and J 4 bases, with 12 bases left between them. The CDR3 is made up of 14 amino acids. Germline CDR1 MNHNS, CDR2 SASEGT. The CDR3 loop is CASSTTGPNQPQHF. The CDR3 DNA reads TGTGCCAGCAGTACCACAGGGCCGAATCAGCCCCAGCATTTT.

V is TRBV7-3 and J is TRBJ2-5; D possibly corresponds to TRBD1 (6 bases). CDR1 is SGHTA and CDR2 is FQGTGA in the germline V gene. The CDR3 runs to 15 residues. V lost 0 bases and J lost 5, with 13 bases in between. The CDR3 is CASSLTGGLSETQYF. The CDR3 DNA follows: TGTGCCAGCAGCTTAACAGGGGGTTTGTCCGAGACCCAGTACTTC.

There are a few counts of this clone. The chain has TRBV19 and TRBJ1-2; weak D call: TRBD1 (6 bases). Germline V gene data show CDR1 as LNHDA and CDR2 as SQIVND (reference sequence). V lost 4 bases and J lost 2, with 17 bases in between. This CDR3 has 16 amino acids. CDR3 nucleotides: TGTGCCAGTAGTACCCTCTCGACAGGAGGGAACTATGGCTACACCTTC. This translates into CASSTLSTGGNYGYTF.

J is TRBJ2-1 and V is TRBV10-2; TRBD2 is a possible D gene (6 bases). V was trimmed by 2 bases and J by 2 bases, leaving 13 bases between them. In germline, CDR1 is WSHSY, CDR2 SAAADI. The CDR3 contains 16 residues. The CDR3 spells CASSEKGLAAYNEQFF. The CDR3 coding sequence is TGCGCCAGCAGTGAGAAGGGATTAGCGGCCTACAATGAGCAGTTCTTC.

The chain is built from TRBV6-1 and TRBJ2-7; tentatively, D is TRBD2 (6 bases). The CDR3 loop spans 15 amino acids. V was pared by 6 bases and J by 7 bases, with 22 bases between. The germline CDR1 and CDR2 sequences are MNHNS and SASEGT. The CDR3 protein is CASRVRQQNLAEQYF. The CDR3 DNA is TGTGCCAGCAGGGTCCGACAGCAAAACCTAGCGGAGCAGTACTTC.

This clone was recorded only once. This chain uses TRBV28 with TRBJ1-2; no reliable D call. Germline-derived CDR1 and CDR2 are MDHEN and SYDVKM. The CDR3 is 16 residues long. Trimming shortened V by 2 bases and J by 8 bases, and 21 bases separated the two germline ends. The CDR3 region is CASSLIDRRSSNGYTF. CDR3 DNA: TGTGCCAGCAGTTTAATAGATCGACGAAGTAGTAACGGCTACACCTTC.

This sequence joins TRBV7-8 and TRBJ1-4, with a weak D call TRBD1 (5 bases). CDR1 and CDR2 (germline): SGHVS, FQNEAQ. This CDR3 contains 15 residues. Trimming shortened V by 2 bases and J by 5 bases, and 12 bases separated the two germline ends. Here the CDR3 reads CASSLPGGGNEKLFF. The CDR3 DNA sequence: TGTGCCAGCAGCTTACCCGGGGGTGGCAATGAAAAACTGTTTTTT. The full variable domain, in which reference TRBV7-8 and TRBJ1-4 provide the parts outside the CDR3, is GAGVSQSPRYKVAKRGQDVALRCDPISGHVSLFWYQQALGQGPEFLTYFQNEAQLDKSGLPSDRFFAERPEGSVSTLKIQRTQQEDSAVYLCASSLPGGGNEKLFFGSGTQLSVL.

The V call is TRBV2, the J call TRBJ2-1; tentative D call: TRBD1 (7 bases). The CDR3 covers 15 residues. V shed 7 bases and J shed 1 base, with 14 bases lying between them. The germline V gene encodes CDR1 SNHLY and CDR2 FYNNEI. This CDR3 reads CASTKEGASYNEQFF. CDR3 nucleotides: TGTGCCAGCACGAAGGAGGGGGCTTCCTACAATGAGCAGTTCTTC.

This clone was counted only a few times. CDR3: CASSLVAGPETQYF. The CDR3, as DNA: TGCGCCAGCAGCTTAGTCGCGGGACCCGAGACCCAGTACTTC. The V and J genes are TRBV5-1 and TRBJ2-5; tentatively, D is TRBD2 (6 bases). Deletions cut 2 bases from V and 5 bases from J, with 13 bases between. This CDR3 spans 14 amino acids. Germline V lookup: CDR1 SGHRS, CDR2 YFSETQ.

This clone was observed once. The chain couples TRBV28 to TRBJ2-2, with a weak D call TRBD1 (6 bases). V lost 3 bases and J lost 3, with 11 bases in between. Per germline, CDR1 MDHEN and CDR2 SYDVKM. The length of the CDR3 is 15 residues. CDR3 DNA: TGTGCCAGCAGTTTCGCCAGGGGAGACACCGGGGAGCTGTTTTTT. Protein sequence: CASSFARGDTGELFF.

V usage is TRBV9 and J usage is TRBJ2-2; D may be TRBD2 (6 bases). V was clipped by 4 bases and J by 2 bases, with 15 bases between them. The CDR3 sequence is 16 residues long. Germline lookup yields CDR1 SGDLS and CDR2 YYNGEE. In DNA, the CDR3 is TGTGCCAGCAGCCGTAGCGGAGGGGCTAACACCGGGGAGCTGTTTTTT. Translation: CASSRSGGANTGELFF.

The chain couples TRBV5-1 to TRBJ1-1; 10 bases match TRBD1. V was clipped by 0 bases and J by 4 bases; unmatched bases: 3. The CDR3 totals 15 residues. Germline assignment: CDR1 SGHRS and CDR2 YFSETQ. CDR3 in DNA: TGCGCCAGCAGCTTGGATAGACAGGGGGCCACTGAAGCTTTCTTT. Translated: CASSLDRQGATEAFF.

V gene TRBV30 combines with J gene TRBJ1-4, with TRBD1 matching over 10 bases. The V gene end was trimmed by 4 bases and the J gene end by 11 bases; junction bases not matched to a gene: 10. Looked up from germline, CDR1 is GTSNPN and CDR2 is SVGIG (reference sequence). The CDR3 runs 14 residues. CDR3 in amino acids: CAWNRGTGEWKLFF. DNA of the CDR3: TGTGCCTGGAACCGTGGGACAGGGGAGTGGAAACTGTTTTTT.

The chain has TRBV2 and TRBJ1-5; 9 bases map to TRBD1. This CDR3 comprises 16 residues. CDR1 SNHLY and CDR2 FYNNEI come from the germline V gene. Trimming removed 4 bases from V and 7 bases from J; junction bases left unmatched: 11. The CDR3 spells CASSVFKTGGRQPQHF. CDR3 in DNA: TGTGCCAGCAGTGTTTTTAAGACAGGGGGGCGGCAGCCCCAGCATTTT.

The CDR3 spells CASSYPDSVYEKLFF. The CDR3 coding sequence is TGCGCCAGCAGCTACCCGGACAGTGTTTATGAAAAACTGTTTTTT. The chain joins TRBV5-1 to TRBJ1-4; possible D gene TRBD1, 6 bases. Germline V lookup: CDR1 SGHRS, CDR2 YFSETQ. With 3 bases removed from V and 6 bases from J, the gap between germline ends came to 15 bases. The CDR3 is 15 amino acids.

The chain is built from TRBV7-7 and TRBJ2-6; no clear D gene. CDR1 SSHAT and CDR2 FNYEAQ come from the germline V gene (reference sequence). The CDR3 is 17 amino acids. Deletions cut 5 bases from V and 5 bases from J, with 19 bases between. CDR3 coding DNA: TGTGCCAGCAGCATCATTCGGCCACAAAGTCGGGCCAACGTCCTGACTTTC. The encoded protein is CASSIIRPQSRANVLTF.

V is TRBV7-8 and J is TRBJ1-2; D may be TRBD1 (5 bases). The CDR3 covers 15 residues. CDR1 is SGHVS and CDR2 is FQNEAQ in the germline V gene. Trimming took off 5 bases at V and 2 bases at J, with 15 bases between the two ends. The CDR3 nucleotides read TGTGCCAGCAGCCCCGCAGGGATAGGGAACTATGGCTACACCTTC. It encodes CASSPAGIGNYGYTF.

The chain is built from TRBV4-1 and TRBJ1-1; D unclear. CDR1 and CDR2 (germline): MGHRA, YSYEKL. V was cut by 3 bases and J by 2 bases, with 10 bases left in between. The CDR3 has 14 amino acids. As DNA, the CDR3 is TGCGCCAGCAGCCATCTCCGAGGTAACACTGAAGCTTTCTTT. It encodes CASSHLRGNTEAFF.

The chain employs TRBV2 and TRBJ1-4; a possible D gene is TRBD1 (6 bases). Trimming stripped 4 bases from V and 5 bases from J, with 11 bases between. From germline, CDR1 is SNHLY and CDR2 FYNNEI. The CDR3 runs to 14 residues. Here the CDR3 reads CASSGGGGNEKLFF. CDR3 sequence (DNA): TGTGCCAGCAGTGGAGGGGGGGGGAATGAAAAACTGTTTTTT.

J is TRBJ2-7 and V is TRBV27, with D unclear. The CDR3 consists of 14 residues. V lost 2 bases, J lost 1 base, and 9 bases lay in between. Per the germline V gene, CDR1 is MNHEY and CDR2 is SMNVEV (reference sequence). The CDR3 DNA sequence: TGTGCCAGCAGTTTAATTCCGAATTCCTACGAGCAGTACTTC. The encoded protein is CASSLIPNSYEQYF.

The chain uses TRBV7-2 and TRBJ2-7; the D gene is possibly TRBD2 (5 bases). Germline loops: CDR1 SGHTA, CDR2 FQGNSA. This CDR3 is built from 15 residues. Trimming removed 1 base from V and 0 bases from J, with 10 bases in between. The CDR3 DNA reads TGTGCCAGCAGCTTAGTACCGGGAAGCTCCTACGAGCAGTACTTC. Amino acids: CASSLVPGSSYEQYF.

V is TRBV4-1 and J is TRBJ1-5; 7 bases map to TRBD1. Germline CDR1 reads MGHRA; CDR2 reads YSYEKL. This CDR3 spans 15 amino acids. Losses at the gene ends were 2 bases for V and 4 bases for J; bases not matched to a gene: 5. As DNA, the CDR3 is TGCGCCAGCAGCCAACAGGGGGTGGGAAATCAGCCCCAGCATTTT. Translating gives CASSQQGVGNQPQHF.

This clone was recorded once. The genes are TRBV21-1 and TRBJ1-6. TRBV21-1 is designated a pseudogene. The CDR3 is 13 amino acids. In nucleotides, the CDR3 is TGTGCCAGCAGCAAAGAAAATAATTCACCCCTCCACTTT. This gives the protein CASSKENNSPLHF.

The V gene is TRBV27, the J gene TRBJ2-1; a weak D match, TRBD1 (7 bases). V was cut by 3 bases and J by 6 bases, with 15 bases left in between. Germline CDR1 and CDR2: MNHEY and SMNVEV (reference sequence). The CDR3 sequence is 15 residues long. CDR3 in DNA: TGTGCCAGCAGTTTTCGCGGGACAGTAGGCAATGAGCAGTTCTTC. This translates into CASSFRGTVGNEQFF.

V is TRBV27 and J is TRBJ2-1; 12 positions agree with TRBD2. V was pared by 4 bases and J by 9 bases, with 22 bases of the junction left unmatched. This CDR3 has 20 residues. CDR1 MNHEY and CDR2 SMNVEV come from the germline V gene (reference sequence). CDR3 in DNA: TGTGCCAGCAGTTCCCTGTTCGGGATGACTAGCGGGGGAACTCAGCCTGAGCAGTTCTTC. Translation gives CASSSLFGMTSGGTQPEQFF.